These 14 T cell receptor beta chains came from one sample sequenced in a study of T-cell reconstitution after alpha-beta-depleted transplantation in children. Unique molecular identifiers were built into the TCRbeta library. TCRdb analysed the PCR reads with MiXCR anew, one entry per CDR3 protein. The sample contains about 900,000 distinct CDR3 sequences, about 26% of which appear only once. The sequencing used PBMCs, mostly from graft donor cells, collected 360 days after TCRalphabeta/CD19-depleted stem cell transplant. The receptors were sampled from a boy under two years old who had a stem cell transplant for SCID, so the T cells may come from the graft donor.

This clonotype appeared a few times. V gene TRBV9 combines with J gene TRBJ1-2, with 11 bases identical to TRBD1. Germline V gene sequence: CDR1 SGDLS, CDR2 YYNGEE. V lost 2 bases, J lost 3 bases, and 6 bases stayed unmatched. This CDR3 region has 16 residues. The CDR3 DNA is TGTGCCAGCAGCGTCGACCGGGACAGGGGGTACTATGGCTACACCTTC. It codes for CASSVDRDRGYYGYTF.

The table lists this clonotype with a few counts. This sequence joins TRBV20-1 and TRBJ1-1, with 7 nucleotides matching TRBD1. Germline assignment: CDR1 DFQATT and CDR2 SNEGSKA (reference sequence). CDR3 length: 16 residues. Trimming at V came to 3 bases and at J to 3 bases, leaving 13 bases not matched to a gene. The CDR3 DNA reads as TGCAGTGCTAGCCGGAGATGGGCAGGGGGAGACACTGAAGCTTTCTTT. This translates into CSASRRWAGGDTEAFF.

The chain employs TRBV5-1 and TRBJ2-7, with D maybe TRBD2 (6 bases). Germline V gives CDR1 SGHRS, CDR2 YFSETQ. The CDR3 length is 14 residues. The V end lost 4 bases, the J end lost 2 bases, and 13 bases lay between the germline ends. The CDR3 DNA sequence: TGCGCCAGCAGCGGAGGTGGACTAACCTACGAGCAGTACTTC. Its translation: CASSGGGLTYEQYF.

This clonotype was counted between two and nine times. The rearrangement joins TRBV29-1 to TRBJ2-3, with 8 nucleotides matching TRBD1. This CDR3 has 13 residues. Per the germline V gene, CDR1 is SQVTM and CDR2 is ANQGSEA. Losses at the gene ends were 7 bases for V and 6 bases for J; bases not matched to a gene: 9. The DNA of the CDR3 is TGCAGCGCTGGACAGGGTAGAGGGGATACGCAGTATTTT. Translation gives CSAGQGRGDTQYF.

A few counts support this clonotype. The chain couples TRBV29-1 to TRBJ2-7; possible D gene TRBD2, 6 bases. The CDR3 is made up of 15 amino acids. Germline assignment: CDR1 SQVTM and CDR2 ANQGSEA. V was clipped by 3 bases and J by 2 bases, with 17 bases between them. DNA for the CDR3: TGCAGCGTTGAGTCAGGCGGTTGGGGGGCCTACGAGCAGTACTTC. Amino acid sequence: CSVESGGWGAYEQYF.

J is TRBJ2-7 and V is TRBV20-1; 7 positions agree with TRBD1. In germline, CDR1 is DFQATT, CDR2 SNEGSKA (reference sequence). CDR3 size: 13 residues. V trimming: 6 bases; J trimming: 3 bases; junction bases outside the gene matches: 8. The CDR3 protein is CSAPPGQNYEQYF. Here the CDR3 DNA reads TGCAGTGCCCCCCCGGGACAGAACTACGAGCAGTACTTC.

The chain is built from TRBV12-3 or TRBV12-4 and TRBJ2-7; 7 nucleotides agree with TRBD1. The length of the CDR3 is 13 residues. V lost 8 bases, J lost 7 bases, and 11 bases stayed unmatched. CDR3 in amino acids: CASASRGSGEQYF. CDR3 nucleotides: TGTGCCAGCGCCTCCAGGGGGTCAGGGGAGCAGTACTTC.

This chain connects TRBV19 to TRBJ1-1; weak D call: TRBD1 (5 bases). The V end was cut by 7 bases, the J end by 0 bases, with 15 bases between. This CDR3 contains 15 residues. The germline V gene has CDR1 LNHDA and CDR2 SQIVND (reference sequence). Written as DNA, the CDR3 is TGTGCCAGTATCCCGCCCGGGGGGATGAACACTGAAGCTTTCTTT. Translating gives CASIPPGGMNTEAFF.

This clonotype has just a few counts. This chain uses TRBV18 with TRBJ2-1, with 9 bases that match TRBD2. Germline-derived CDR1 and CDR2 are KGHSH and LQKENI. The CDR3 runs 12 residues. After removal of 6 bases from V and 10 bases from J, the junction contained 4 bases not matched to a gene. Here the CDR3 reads CASSPLAGEQFF. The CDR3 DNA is TGTGCCAGCTCCCCCCTAGCGGGAGAGCAGTTCTTC. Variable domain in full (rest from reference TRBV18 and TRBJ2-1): NAGVMQNPRHLVRRRGQEARLRCSPMKGHSHVYWYRQLPEEGLKFMVYLQKENIIDESGMPKERFSAEFPKEGPSILRIQQVVRGDSAAYFCASSPLAGEQFFGPGTRLTVL.

The CDR3 coding sequence is TGTGCCAGCACCTTGGACATAGGGGGCTACACCTTC. Translation gives CASTLDIGGYTF. The rearrangement joins TRBV12-3 or TRBV12-4 to TRBJ1-2, with D maybe TRBD1 (5 bases). CDR3 length equals 12 residues. V gave up 7 bases and J gave up 8 bases, with 14 bases separating them.

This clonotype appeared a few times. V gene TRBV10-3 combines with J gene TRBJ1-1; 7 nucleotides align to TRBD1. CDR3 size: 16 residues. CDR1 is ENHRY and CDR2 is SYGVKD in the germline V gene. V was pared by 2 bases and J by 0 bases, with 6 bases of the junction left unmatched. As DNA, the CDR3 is TGTGCCATCAGTGAGAGGGGGGACAGACTGAACACTGAAGCTTTCTTT. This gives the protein CAISERGDRLNTEAFF.

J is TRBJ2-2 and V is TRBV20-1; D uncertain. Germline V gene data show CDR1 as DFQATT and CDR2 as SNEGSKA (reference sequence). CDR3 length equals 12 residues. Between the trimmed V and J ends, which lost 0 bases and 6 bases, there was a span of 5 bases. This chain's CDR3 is CSARDSPGELFF. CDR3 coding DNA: TGCAGTGCTAGAGATAGTCCCGGGGAGCTGTTTTTT.

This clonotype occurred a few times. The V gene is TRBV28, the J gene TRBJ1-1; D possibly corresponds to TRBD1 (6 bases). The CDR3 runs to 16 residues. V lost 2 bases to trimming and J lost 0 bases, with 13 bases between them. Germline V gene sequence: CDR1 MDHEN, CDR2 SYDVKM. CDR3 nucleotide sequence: TGTGCCAGCAGTTTAAGGACAGTAACGATGAACACTGAAGCTTTCTTT. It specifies CASSLRTVTMNTEAFF.

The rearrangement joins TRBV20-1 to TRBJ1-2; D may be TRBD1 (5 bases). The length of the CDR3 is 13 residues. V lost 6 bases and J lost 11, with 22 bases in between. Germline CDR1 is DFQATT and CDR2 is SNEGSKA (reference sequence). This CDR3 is CSAPVPAGNDYTF. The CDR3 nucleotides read TGCAGTGCCCCCGTCCCCGCAGGGAATGATTACACCTTC.